The next 7 T cell receptor beta chains were all read from a single sample in a study of blood T cell repertoires in COVID-19 (TCRdb year 2020). Library method: the immunoSEQ multiplex PCR assay. Held by TCRdb, this immuneACCESS table contains in-frame sequences only and omits some clones. Under half of the omission traces to an unresolved V gene where checked; the cause of the rest is unknown. The sample table contains 250,000 to 300,000 clones; only one count was recorded for about nine tenths of them. The top ten hold approximately 12% of the sample. The material sequenced was peripheral blood. These receptors were taken from a woman aged 25 to 45 with COVID-19, enrolled during active disease.

This chain joins TRBV7-2 and TRBJ2-2, with 11 bases fitting TRBD2. In germline, CDR1 is SGHTA, CDR2 FQGNSA. Trimming cost V 5 bases and J 3 bases; bases outside gene matches: 5. The CDR3 has 16 residues. The CDR3 sequence is CASSHTSGGYTGELFF. The CDR3 nucleotides read TGTGCCAGCAGCCACACTAGCGGGGGTTACACCGGGGAGCTGTTTTTT.

The rearrangement links TRBV19 to TRBJ2-7; D is ambiguous. Germline assignment: CDR1 LNHDA and CDR2 SQIVND (reference sequence). The CDR3 runs to 13 residues. V was pared by 4 bases and J by 3 bases, with 10 bases between. The CDR3 spells CASSSAVLYEQYF. The CDR3 DNA reads as TGTGCCAGTAGTAGCGCGGTACTCTACGAGCAGTACTTC. Full variable domain (remainder filled in from reference TRBV19 and TRBJ2-7): DGGITQSPKYLFRKEGQNVTLSCEQNLNHDAMYWYRQDPGQGLRLIYYSQIVNDFQKGDIAEGYSVSREKKESFPLTVTSAQKNPTAFYLCASSSAVLYEQYFGPGTRLTVT.

This rearrangement joins TRBV7-8 to TRBJ2-7; 9 positions agree with TRBD1. This CDR3 has 15 residues. Losses at the gene ends were 4 bases for V and 3 bases for J; bases not matched to a gene: 7. The V gene's germline CDR1 is SGHVS and CDR2 FQNEAQ. The DNA for the CDR3 is TGTGCCAGCAGCTGGCGCCGGGACAGGGTCTACGAGCAGTACTTC. Translation: CASSWRRDRVYEQYF.

CDR3 nucleotide sequence: TGTGCCAGCTCCCAGGACATTGCAACTAATGAAAAACTGTTTTTT. It codes for CASSQDIATNEKLFF. The chain combines TRBV18 with TRBJ1-4; D is possibly TRBD1 (5 bases). The CDR3 consists of 15 residues. Trimming stripped 6 bases from V and 0 bases from J, with 11 bases between. The V gene's germline CDR1 is KGHSH and CDR2 LQKENI.

V usage is TRBV11-2 and J usage is TRBJ2-1, with TRBD1 matching over 7 bases. This CDR3 has 15 residues. V gave up 4 bases and J gave up 1 base; unmatched junction bases: 4. CDR1 is SGHAT, CDR2 FQNNGV, per germline. The CDR3 DNA reads TGTGCCAGCAGCTCTTCAGGGGGTTCCTACAATGAGCAGTTCTTC. It yields the protein CASSSSGGSYNEQFF.

This clone appeared a single time. This chain connects TRBV28 to TRBJ1-3; D remains unclear. The germline V gene encodes CDR1 MDHEN and CDR2 SYDVKM. The CDR3 loop spans 15 amino acids. V was cut by 6 bases and J by 0 bases, with 12 bases left in between. CDR3 sequence (DNA): TGTGCCAGCAGCCTCACTCCGAGCTCTGGAAACACCATATATTTT. As protein: CASSLTPSSGNTIYF.

The rearrangement joins TRBV18 to TRBJ2-1; 8 positions match TRBD1. V gave up 6 bases and J gave up 6 bases; unmatched junction bases: 7. CDR3 size: 14 residues. The germline V gene has CDR1 KGHSH and CDR2 LQKENI. The CDR3 region is CASSRTGIRNEQFF. The CDR3, as DNA: TGTGCCAGCTCGAGGACAGGGATCCGCAATGAGCAGTTCTTC.